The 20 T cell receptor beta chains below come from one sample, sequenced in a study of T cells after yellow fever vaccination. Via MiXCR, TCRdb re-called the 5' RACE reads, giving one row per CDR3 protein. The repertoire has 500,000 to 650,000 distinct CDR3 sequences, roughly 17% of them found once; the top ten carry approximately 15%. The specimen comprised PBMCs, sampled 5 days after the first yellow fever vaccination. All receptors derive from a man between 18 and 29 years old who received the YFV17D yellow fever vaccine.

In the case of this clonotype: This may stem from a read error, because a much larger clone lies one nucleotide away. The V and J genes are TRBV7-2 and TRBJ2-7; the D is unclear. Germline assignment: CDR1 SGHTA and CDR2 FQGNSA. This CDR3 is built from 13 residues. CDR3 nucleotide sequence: TGTGCCAGCAGCTTAGAACACACCTACGATCAGTACGTC. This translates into CASSLEHTYDQYV.

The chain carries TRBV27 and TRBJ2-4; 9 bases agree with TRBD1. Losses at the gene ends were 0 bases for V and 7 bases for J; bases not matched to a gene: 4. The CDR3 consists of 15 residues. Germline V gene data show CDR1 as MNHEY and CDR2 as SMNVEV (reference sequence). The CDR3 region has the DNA TGTGCCAGCAGTTTATCGGCCGGGACAGGGAACATTCAGTACTTC. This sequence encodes CASSLSAGTGNIQYF.

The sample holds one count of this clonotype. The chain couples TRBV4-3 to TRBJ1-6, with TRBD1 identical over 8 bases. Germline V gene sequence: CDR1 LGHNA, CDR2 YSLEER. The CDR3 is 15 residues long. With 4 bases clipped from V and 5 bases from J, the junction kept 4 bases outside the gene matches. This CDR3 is CASSLYRGNNSPLHF. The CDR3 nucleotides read TGCGCCAGCAGCCTCTACAGGGGGAATAATTCACCCCTCCACTTT.

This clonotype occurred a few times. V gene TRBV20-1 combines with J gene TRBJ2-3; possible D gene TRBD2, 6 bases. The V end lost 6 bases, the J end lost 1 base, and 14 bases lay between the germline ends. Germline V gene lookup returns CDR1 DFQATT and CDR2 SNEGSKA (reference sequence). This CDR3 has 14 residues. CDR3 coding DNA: TGCAGTGCCGTCTTAGGGACTGGCACAGATACGCAGTATTTT. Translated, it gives CSAVLGTGTDTQYF.

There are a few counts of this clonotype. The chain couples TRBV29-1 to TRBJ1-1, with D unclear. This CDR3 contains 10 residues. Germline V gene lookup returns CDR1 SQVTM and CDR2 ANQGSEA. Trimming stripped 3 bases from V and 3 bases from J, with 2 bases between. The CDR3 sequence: CSVDYTEAFF. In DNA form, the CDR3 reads TGCAGCGTTGACTACACTGAAGCTTTCTTT.

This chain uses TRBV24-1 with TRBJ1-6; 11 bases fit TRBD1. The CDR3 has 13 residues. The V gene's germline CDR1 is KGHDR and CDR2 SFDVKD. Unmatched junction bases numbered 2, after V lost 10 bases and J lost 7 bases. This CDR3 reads CATGDRGNSPLHF. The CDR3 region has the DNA TGTGCCACAGGGGACAGGGGGAATTCACCCCTCCACTTT.

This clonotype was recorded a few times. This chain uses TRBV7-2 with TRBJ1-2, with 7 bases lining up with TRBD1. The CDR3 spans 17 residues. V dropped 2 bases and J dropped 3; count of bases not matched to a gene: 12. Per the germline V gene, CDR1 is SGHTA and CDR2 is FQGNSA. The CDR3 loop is CASSLLRGGAYHYGYTF. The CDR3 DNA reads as TGTGCCAGCAGCTTACTCAGAGGGGGCGCGTATCACTATGGCTACACCTTC.

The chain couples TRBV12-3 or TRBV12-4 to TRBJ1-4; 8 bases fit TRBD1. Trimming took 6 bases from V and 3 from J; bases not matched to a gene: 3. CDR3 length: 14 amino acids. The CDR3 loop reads CASRLTGANEKLFF. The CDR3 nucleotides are TGTGCCAGCAGGCTGACAGGGGCTAATGAAAAACTGTTTTTT.

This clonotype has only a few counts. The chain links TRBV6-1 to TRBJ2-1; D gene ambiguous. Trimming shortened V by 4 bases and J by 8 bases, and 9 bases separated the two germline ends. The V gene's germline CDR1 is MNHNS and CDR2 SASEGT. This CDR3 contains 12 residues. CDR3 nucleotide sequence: TGTGCCAGCAGTGTGCAGTTCGATGAGCAGTTCTTC. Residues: CASSVQFDEQFF.

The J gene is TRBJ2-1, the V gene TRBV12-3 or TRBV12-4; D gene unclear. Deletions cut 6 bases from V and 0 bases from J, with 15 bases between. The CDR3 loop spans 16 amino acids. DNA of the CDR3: TGTGCCAGCAGAAACGGACGCCTGAGCTCCTACAATGAGCAGTTCTTC. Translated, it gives CASRNGRLSSYNEQFF.

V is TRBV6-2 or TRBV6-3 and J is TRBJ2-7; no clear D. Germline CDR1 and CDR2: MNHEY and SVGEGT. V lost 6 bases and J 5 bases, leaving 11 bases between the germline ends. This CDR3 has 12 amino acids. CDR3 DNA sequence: TGTGCCAGCAGCCGCCCTAGGAACGAGCAGTACTTC. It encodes CASSRPRNEQYF.

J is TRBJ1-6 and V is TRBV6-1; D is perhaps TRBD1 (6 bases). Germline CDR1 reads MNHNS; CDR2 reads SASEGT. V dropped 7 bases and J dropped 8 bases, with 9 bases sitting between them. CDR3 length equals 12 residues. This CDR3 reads CASIQGDSPLHF. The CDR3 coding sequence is TGTGCCAGCATACAGGGTGATTCACCCCTCCACTTT.

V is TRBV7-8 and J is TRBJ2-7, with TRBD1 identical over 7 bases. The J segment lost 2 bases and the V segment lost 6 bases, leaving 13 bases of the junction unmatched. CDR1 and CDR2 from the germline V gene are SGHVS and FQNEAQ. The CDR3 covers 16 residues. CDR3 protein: CASREQGLATTYEQYV. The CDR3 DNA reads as TGTGCCAGCAGAGAACAGGGGCTCGCGACGACCTACGAGCAGTACGTC.

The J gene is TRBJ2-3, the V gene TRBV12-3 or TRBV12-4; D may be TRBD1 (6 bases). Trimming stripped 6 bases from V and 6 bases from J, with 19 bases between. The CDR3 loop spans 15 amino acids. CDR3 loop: CASSRPPGHEDTQYF. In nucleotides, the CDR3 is TGTGCCAGCAGCCGCCCTCCGGGACATGAGGATACGCAGTATTTT.

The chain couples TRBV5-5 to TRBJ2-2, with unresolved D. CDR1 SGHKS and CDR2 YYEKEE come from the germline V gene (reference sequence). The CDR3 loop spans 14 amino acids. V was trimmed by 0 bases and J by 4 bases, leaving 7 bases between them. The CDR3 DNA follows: TGTGCCAGCAGCTTGGACGATTTCACCGGGGAGCTGTTTTTT. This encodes CASSLDDFTGELFF.

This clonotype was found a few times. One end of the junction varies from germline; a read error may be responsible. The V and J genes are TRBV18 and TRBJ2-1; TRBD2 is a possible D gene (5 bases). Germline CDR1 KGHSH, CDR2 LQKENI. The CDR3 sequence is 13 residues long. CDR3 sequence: CASSEDSHNEQFF. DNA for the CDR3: TGTGCCAGCTCAGAGGACTCCCACAATGAGCAGTTCTTC.

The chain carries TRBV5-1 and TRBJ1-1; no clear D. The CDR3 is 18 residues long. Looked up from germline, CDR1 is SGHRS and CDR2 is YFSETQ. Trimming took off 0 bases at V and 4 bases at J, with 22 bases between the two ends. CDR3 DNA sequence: TGCGCCAGCAGCTTGGACGGACCCCTATCGGGGAGGGCCACTGAAGCTTTCTTT. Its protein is CASSLDGPLSGRATEAFF.

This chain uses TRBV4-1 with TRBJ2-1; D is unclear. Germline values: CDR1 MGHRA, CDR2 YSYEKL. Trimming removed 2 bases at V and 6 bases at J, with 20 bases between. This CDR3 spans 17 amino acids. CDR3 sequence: CASSQPFRALVGNEQFF. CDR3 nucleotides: TGCGCCAGCAGCCAACCTTTCCGGGCCCTTGTAGGCAATGAGCAGTTCTTC.

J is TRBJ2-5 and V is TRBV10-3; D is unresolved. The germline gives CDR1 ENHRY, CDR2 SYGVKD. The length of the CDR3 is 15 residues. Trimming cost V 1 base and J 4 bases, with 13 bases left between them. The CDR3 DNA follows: TGTGCCATCAGTGAGTTGGAGAAGGTCAGAGAGACCCAGTACTTC. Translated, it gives CAISELEKVRETQYF.

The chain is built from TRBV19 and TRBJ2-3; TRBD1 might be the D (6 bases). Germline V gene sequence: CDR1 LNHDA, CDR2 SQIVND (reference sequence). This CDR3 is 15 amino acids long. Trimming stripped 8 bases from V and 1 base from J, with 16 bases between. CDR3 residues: CASRWSRGGTDTQYF. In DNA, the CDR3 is TGTGCCAGTCGTTGGAGCAGGGGCGGCACAGATACGCAGTATTTT.